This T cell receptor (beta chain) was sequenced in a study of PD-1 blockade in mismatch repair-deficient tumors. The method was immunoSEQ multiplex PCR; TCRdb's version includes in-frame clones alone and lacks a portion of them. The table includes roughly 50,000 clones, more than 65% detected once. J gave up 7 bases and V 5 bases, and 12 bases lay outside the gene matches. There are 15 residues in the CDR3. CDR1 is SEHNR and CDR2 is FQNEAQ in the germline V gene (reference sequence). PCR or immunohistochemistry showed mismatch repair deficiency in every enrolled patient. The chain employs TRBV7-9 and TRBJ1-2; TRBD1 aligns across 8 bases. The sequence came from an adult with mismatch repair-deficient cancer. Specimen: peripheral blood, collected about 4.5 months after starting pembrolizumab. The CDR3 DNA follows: TGTGCCAGCAGCCCCGGAACAGGGGGAGGTTCTGGCTACACCTTC. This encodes CASSPGTGGGSGYTF.